Listed here are 19 T cell receptor beta chains from one sample, sequenced in a study of blood T cell repertoires in COVID-19. Sequencing was performed with immunoSEQ multiplex PCR; in TCRdb, only in-frame clones are kept and a portion is missing. Among 200,000 to 300,000 clones listed, around 87% were seen once. The sample comprised peripheral blood. These receptors were collected from a woman aged 40 to 50 who had recovered from COVID-19.

J is TRBJ2-3 and V is TRBV2; D gene ambiguous. Germline CDR1 is SNHLY and CDR2 is FYNNEI. V gave up 6 bases and J gave up 6 bases, with 7 bases separating them. This CDR3 spans 11 amino acids. The CDR3 DNA reads as TGTGCCAGCAGACCTACCGATACGCAGTATTTT. Its protein product is CASRPTDTQYF.

This clone was counted once. The chain has TRBV6-5 and TRBJ2-2; weak D call: TRBD1 (5 bases). V lost 10 bases and J 1 base, leaving 16 bases between the germline ends. Germline loops: CDR1 MNHEY, CDR2 SVGAGI. The CDR3 spans 15 residues. The CDR3: CATRDSRGNTGELFF. DNA for the CDR3: TGTGCCACCAGAGACAGCAGAGGGAACACCGGGGAGCTGTTTTTT.

The chain employs TRBV11-2 and TRBJ2-7; D perhaps matches TRBD1 (6 bases). Germline V gene sequence: CDR1 SGHAT, CDR2 FQNNGV. The CDR3 spans 16 residues. The germline V and J ends were trimmed by 1 base and 0 bases, with 13 bases remaining between them. CDR3 nucleotides: TGTGCCAGCAGCTTAGGGCACAGGGTCTTCTCCTACGAGCAGTACTTC. Its protein is CASSLGHRVFSYEQYF.

V and J are TRBV5-1 and TRBJ2-3; TRBD2 matches 8 bases. CDR1 SGHRS and CDR2 YFSETQ come from the germline V gene. CDR3 length equals 14 residues. J was trimmed by 8 bases and V by 0 bases; bases with no gene match: 5. CDR3 in DNA: TGCGCCAGCAGCTTGGGCGGGGGGCCCTCTACGCAGTATTTT. Residues: CASSLGGGPSTQYF.

The chain is built from TRBV7-2 and TRBJ1-4; D not certain. Germline lookup yields CDR1 SGHTA and CDR2 FQGNSA. The CDR3 has 14 amino acids. V dropped 5 bases and J dropped 3 bases, with 10 bases sitting between them. The CDR3 region has the DNA TGTGCCAGCAGCCTCATACGGGCTAATGAAAAACTGTTTTTT. Encoded protein: CASSLIRANEKLFF.

This clone was detected once. This chain connects TRBV6-5 to TRBJ1-1; TRBD1 is a possible D gene (5 bases). The ends were cut back, 5 bases at V and 7 bases at J, with 11 bases in the middle. The CDR3 is made up of 12 amino acids. The V gene's germline CDR1 is MNHEY and CDR2 SVGAGI. This chain's CDR3 is CASSSQGFEAFF. CDR3 nucleotide sequence: TGTGCCAGCAGTAGTCAGGGCTTTGAAGCTTTCTTT.

This clone came up once. The chain combines TRBV2 with TRBJ1-5; perhaps TRBD1 as D (5 bases). Trimming pared 4 bases from V and 3 bases from J, leaving 10 bases between. The CDR3 sequence is 14 residues long. The V gene's germline CDR1 is SNHLY and CDR2 FYNNEI. For the CDR3, the DNA is TGTGCCAGCAGTGGGGGGACTTACAATCAGCCCCAGCATTTT. It codes for CASSGGTYNQPQHF.

The V call is TRBV18, the J call TRBJ2-1, with TRBD1 matching over 8 bases. The CDR3 contains 11 residues. The V segment lost 6 bases and the J segment 12 bases; nucleotides outside the gene matches: 4. The V gene's germline CDR1 is KGHSH and CDR2 LQKENI. CDR3 in amino acids: CASSSDRVQFF. The CDR3 bases are TGTGCCAGCTCGTCGGACAGGGTGCAGTTCTTC.

This clone was picked up one time. CDR3 sequence reads: CAGGATYNEQFF. CDR3 nucleotides: TGTGCCGGGGGGGCCACGTACAATGAGCAGTTCTTC. V and J are TRBV6-6 and TRBJ2-1; maybe TRBD2 (7 bases). Germline CDR1 is MNHNY and CDR2 is SVGAGI (reference sequence). The CDR3 contains 12 residues. Trimming cost V 11 bases and J 4 bases, with 12 bases left between them.

This clone appeared a single time. The chain joins TRBV6-2 or TRBV6-3 to TRBJ2-2; maybe TRBD2 (7 bases). Looked up from germline, CDR1 is MNHEY and CDR2 is SVGEGT. V was shortened by 5 bases and J by 7 bases, with 17 bases between the two germline ends. This CDR3 contains 15 residues. The CDR3 coding sequence is TGTGCCAGCAGTCACGCGGGGGCTCCCTTCGGGGAGCTGTTTTTT. This codes for CASSHAGAPFGELFF.

This clone showed up just once. This chain connects TRBV5-1 to TRBJ2-7, with 8 bases that match TRBD1. The germline CDR1 and CDR2 sequences are SGHRS and YFSETQ. V was pared by 4 bases and J by 2 bases, with 8 bases of the junction left unmatched. The CDR3 loop spans 15 amino acids. CDR3 coding DNA: TGCGCCAGCAGCCCAGGGGGCTCCCTCGCCTACGAGCAGTACTTC. Translation gives CASSPGGSLAYEQYF.

The rearrangement joins TRBV10-3 to TRBJ2-1, with 7 nucleotides matching TRBD2. The length of the CDR3 is 15 residues. Trimming at V came to 8 bases and at J to 5 bases, leaving 12 bases not matched to a gene. Germline V gives CDR1 ENHRY, CDR2 SYGVKD. CDR3: CAIAGVGLGNNEQFF. The CDR3 DNA is TGTGCCATCGCAGGCGTAGGACTAGGTAACAATGAGCAGTTCTTC.

The rearrangement uses TRBV6-4 and TRBJ2-2, with D tentatively TRBD1 (6 bases). The CDR3 covers 13 residues. Trimming cost V 5 bases and J 6 bases, with 10 bases left between them. The germline V gene encodes CDR1 MRHNA and CDR2 SNTAGT. DNA of the CDR3: TGTGCCAGCAGTCCCGGACAGTCCGGGGAGCTGTTTTTT. It codes for CASSPGQSGELFF.

This clone was counted only a few times. The V and J genes are TRBV20-1 and TRBJ2-3; no definite D call. Deletions cut 3 bases from V and 3 bases from J, with 7 bases between. The CDR3 runs 12 residues. Germline V gene data show CDR1 as DFQATT and CDR2 as SNEGSKA (reference sequence). The DNA for the CDR3 is TGCAGTGCTAGTGCCGGGACAGATACGCAGTATTTT. Its translation: CSASAGTDTQYF.

This chain connects TRBV29-1 to TRBJ2-1; D may be TRBD2 (6 bases). The germline V gene has CDR1 SQVTM and CDR2 ANQGSEA. V shed 6 bases and J shed 0 bases, with 9 bases lying between them. The CDR3 is made up of 13 amino acids. CDR3 bases: TGCAGCGTAATGACTAGCTCCTACAATGAGCAGTTCTTC. It yields the protein CSVMTSSYNEQFF.

The rearrangement uses TRBV7-3 and TRBJ1-6; D not resolved. The CDR3 length is 12 residues. V lost 4 bases and J 7 bases, leaving 5 bases between the germline ends. Germline V gives CDR1 SGHTA, CDR2 FQGTGA. The chain's CDR3 is CASSSGNSPLHF. CDR3 nucleotide sequence: TGTGCCAGCAGCTCCGGGAATTCACCCCTCCACTTT.

Worth noting for this clone: Other DNA sequences in the same sample also yield this CDR3. This chain connects TRBV24-1 to TRBJ1-2; D not certain. The ends were cut back, 3 bases at V and 5 bases at J, with 12 bases in the middle. The CDR3 is 14 amino acids. CDR1 and CDR2 (germline): KGHDR, SFDVKD. The CDR3 region has the DNA TGTGCCACCAGTGATGGTACAGTACCTTATGGCTACACCTTC. Protein product: CATSDGTVPYGYTF.

The chain couples TRBV7-6 to TRBJ1-6, with a possible D match to TRBD1 (6 bases). This CDR3 is 17 amino acids long. The V gene lost 0 bases and the J gene lost 7 bases, with 16 bases spanning the gap. CDR1 SGHVS and CDR2 FNYEAQ come from the germline V gene. CDR3 amino acids: CASSLALKGGENSPLHF. CDR3 sequence (DNA): TGTGCCAGCAGCTTAGCGCTTAAAGGGGGAGAGAATTCACCCCTCCACTTT.

The chain has TRBV5-4 and TRBJ1-1; no clear D gene. Looked up from germline, CDR1 is SGHNT and CDR2 is YYREEE (reference sequence). The CDR3 has 16 amino acids. V was pared by 4 bases and J by 4 bases, with 20 bases between. The CDR3 loop is CASSPLAPVAVTEAFF. The CDR3, as DNA: TGTGCCAGCAGCCCCCTCGCTCCCGTAGCGGTCACTGAAGCTTTCTTT.